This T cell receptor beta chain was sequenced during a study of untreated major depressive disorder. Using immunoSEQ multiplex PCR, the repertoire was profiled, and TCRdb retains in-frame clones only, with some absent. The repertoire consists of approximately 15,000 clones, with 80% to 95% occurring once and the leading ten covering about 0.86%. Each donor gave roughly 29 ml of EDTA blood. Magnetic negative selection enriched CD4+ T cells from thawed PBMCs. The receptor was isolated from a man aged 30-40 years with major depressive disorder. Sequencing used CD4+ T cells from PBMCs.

CDR3 protein: CASSSGTMSGELFF. CDR3 nucleotides: TGTGCCAGCAGCTCGGGGACTATGAGCGGGGAGCTGTTTTTT. The chain joins TRBV11-2 to TRBJ2-2; the match to TRBD2 covers 7 bases. CDR3 length: 14 amino acids. The ends lost 4 bases at V and 7 bases at J; junction bases unmatched: 6. Germline CDR1 reads SGHAT; CDR2 reads FQNNGV.